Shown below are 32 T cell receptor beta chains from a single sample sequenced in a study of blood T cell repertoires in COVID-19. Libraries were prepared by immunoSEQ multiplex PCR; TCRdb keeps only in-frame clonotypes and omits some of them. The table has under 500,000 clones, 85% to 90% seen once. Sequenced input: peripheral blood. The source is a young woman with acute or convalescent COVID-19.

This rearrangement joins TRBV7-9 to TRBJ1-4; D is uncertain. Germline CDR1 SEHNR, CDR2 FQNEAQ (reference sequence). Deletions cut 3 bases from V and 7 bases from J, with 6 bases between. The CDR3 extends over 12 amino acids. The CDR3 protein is CASSFFGEKLFF. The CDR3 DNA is TGTGCCAGCAGCTTCTTCGGTGAAAAACTGTTTTTT.

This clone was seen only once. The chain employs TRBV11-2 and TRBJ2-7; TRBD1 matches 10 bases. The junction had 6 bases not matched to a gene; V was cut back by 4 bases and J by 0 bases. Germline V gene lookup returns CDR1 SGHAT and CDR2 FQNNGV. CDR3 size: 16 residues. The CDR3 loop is CASSSRDRGLSYEQYF. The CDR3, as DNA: TGTGCCAGCAGCTCCAGGGACAGGGGCCTCTCCTACGAGCAGTACTTC. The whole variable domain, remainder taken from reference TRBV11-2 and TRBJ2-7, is EAGVAQSPRYKIIEKRQSVAFWCNPISGHATLYWYQQILGQGPKLLIQFQNNGVVDDSQLPKDRFSAERLKGVDSTLKIQPAKLEDSAVYLCASSSRDRGLSYEQYFGPGTRLTVT.

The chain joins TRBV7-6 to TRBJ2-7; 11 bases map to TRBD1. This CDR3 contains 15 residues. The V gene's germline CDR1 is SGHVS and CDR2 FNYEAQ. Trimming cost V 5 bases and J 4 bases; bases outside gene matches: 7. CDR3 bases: TGTGCCAGCAGCCGAATCGGACAGGGGGCTTACGAGCAGTACTTC. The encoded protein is CASSRIGQGAYEQYF.

CDR3 nucleotides: TGTGCCAGCAGTCTAGGCCCCTATACGCAGTATTTT. Amino acid sequence: CASSLGPYTQYF. The V gene is TRBV6-5, the J gene TRBJ2-3; no clear D gene. The ends were cut back, 5 bases at V and 7 bases at J, with 10 bases in the middle. This CDR3 has 12 amino acids. The germline CDR1 and CDR2 sequences are MNHEY and SVGAGI.

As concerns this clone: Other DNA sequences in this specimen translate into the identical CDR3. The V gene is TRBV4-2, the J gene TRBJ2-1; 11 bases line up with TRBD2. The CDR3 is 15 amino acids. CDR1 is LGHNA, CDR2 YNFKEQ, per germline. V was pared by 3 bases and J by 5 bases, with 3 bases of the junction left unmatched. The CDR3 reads CASSQGTSGDNEQFF. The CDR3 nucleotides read TGTGCCAGCAGCCAGGGGACTAGCGGAGACAATGAGCAGTTCTTC.

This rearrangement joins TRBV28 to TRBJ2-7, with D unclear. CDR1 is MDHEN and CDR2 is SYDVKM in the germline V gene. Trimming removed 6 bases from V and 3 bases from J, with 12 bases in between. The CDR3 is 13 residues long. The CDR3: CASRSIAYYEQYF. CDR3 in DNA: TGTGCCAGCAGGAGCATTGCCTACTACGAGCAGTACTTC. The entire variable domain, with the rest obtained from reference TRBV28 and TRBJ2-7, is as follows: DVKVTQSSRYLVKRTGEKVFLECVQDMDHENMFWYRQDPGLGLRLIYFSYDVKMKEKGDIPEGYSVSREKKERFSLILESASTNQTSMYLCASRSIAYYEQYFGPGTRLTVT.

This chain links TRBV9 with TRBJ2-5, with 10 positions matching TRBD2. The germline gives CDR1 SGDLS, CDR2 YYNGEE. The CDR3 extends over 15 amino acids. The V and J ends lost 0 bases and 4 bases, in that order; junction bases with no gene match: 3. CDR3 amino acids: CASSVGSGGLETQYF. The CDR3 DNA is TGTGCCAGCAGCGTAGGTAGCGGGGGGTTAGAGACCCAGTACTTC.

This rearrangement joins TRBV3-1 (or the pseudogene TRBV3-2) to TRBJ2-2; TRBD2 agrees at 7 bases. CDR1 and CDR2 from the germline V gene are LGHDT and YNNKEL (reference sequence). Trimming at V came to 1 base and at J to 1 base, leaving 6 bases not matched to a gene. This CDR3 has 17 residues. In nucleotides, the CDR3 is TGTGCCAGCAGCCAAGGAGCGGGGCGGTTGAACACCGGGGAGCTGTTTTTT. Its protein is CASSQGAGRLNTGELFF.

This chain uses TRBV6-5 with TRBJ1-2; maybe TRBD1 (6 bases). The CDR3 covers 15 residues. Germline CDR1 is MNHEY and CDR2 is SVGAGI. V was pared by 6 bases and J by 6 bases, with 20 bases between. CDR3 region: CASSPTRSGVNGYTF. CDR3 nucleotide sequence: TGTGCCAGCAGCCCAACCCGATCAGGGGTAAATGGCTACACCTTC.

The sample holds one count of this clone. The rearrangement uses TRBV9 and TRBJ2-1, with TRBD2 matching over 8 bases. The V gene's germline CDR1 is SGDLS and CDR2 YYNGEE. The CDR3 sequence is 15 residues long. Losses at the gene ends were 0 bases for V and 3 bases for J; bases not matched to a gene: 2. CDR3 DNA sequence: TGTGCCAGCAGCGTAGGAAGCGGGGGCTACAATGAGCAGTTCTTC. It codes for CASSVGSGGYNEQFF.

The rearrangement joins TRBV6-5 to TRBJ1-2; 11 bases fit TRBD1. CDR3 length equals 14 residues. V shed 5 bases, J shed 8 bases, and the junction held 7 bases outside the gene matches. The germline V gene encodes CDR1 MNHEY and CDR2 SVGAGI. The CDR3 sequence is CASSQDRGRLGYTF. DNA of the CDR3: TGTGCCAGCAGTCAGGACAGGGGGCGGTTGGGCTACACCTTC.

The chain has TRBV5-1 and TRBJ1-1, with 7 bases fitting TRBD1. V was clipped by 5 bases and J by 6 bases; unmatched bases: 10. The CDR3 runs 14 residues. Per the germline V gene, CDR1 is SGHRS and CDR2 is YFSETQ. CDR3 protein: CASRHDRDRAEAFF. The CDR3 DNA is TGCGCCAGCAGGCACGACAGGGACCGCGCTGAAGCTTTCTTT. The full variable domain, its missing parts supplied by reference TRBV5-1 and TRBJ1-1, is KAGVTQTPRYLIKTRGQQVTLSCSPISGHRSVSWYQQTPGQGLQFLFEYFSETQRNKGNFPGRFSGRQFSNSRSEMNVSTLELGDSALYLCASRHDRDRAEAFFGQGTRLTVV.

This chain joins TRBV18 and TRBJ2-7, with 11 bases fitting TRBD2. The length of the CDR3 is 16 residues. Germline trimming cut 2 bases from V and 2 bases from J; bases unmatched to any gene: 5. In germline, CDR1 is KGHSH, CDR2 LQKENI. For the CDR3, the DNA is TGTGCCAGCTCACCAACACTAGCGGGGGTTACCTACGAGCAGTACTTC. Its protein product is CASSPTLAGVTYEQYF.

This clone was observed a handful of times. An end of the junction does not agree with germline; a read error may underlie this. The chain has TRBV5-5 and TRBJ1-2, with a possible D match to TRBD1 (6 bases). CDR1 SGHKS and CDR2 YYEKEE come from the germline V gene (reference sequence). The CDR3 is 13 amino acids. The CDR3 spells CASSWDTNYGYTF. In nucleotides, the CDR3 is TGTGCCAGCAGCTGGGACACTAACTATGGCTACACTTTC.

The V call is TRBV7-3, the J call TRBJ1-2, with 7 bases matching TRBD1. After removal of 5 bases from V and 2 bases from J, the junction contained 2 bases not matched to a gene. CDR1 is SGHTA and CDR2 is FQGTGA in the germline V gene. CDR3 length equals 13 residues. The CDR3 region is CASSLQGNYGYTF. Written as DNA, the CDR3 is TGTGCCAGCAGCCTACAGGGGAACTATGGCTACACCTTC.

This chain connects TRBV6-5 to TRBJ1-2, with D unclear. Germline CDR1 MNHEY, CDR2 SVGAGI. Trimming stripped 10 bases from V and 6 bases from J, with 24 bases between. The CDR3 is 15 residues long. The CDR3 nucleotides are TGTGCCACCCTATCCAGGAGGTATGGAGGTGATGGCTACACCTTC. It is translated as CATLSRRYGGDGYTF.

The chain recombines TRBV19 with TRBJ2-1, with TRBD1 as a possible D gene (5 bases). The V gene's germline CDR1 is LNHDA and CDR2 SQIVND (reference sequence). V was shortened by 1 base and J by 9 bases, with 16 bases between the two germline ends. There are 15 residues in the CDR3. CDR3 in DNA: TGTGCCAGTAGTATAGGGGGTCAGGGCTTTAGTGAGCAGTTCTTC. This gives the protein CASSIGGQGFSEQFF.

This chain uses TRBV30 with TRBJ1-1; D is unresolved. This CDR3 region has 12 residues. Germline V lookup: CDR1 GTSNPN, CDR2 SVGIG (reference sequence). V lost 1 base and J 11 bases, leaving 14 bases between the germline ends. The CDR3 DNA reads TGTGCCTGGAGTGGGTCCGGTCTAGGTGCTTTCTTT. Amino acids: CAWSGSGLGAFF.

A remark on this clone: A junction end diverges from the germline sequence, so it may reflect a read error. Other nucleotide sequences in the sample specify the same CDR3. CDR3 sequence (DNA): TGTGCCAGCAGTTTTCCGGGGGGCGATGGCTATACCTTC. As protein: CASSFPGGDGYTF. V and J are TRBV27 and TRBJ1-2; D possibly corresponds to TRBD1 (6 bases). This CDR3 is 13 amino acids long. Germline V CDR1 and CDR2: MNHEY, SMNVEV (reference sequence).

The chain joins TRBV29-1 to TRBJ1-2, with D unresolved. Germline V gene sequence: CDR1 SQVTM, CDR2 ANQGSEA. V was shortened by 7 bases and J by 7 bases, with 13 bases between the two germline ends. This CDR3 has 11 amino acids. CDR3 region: CSATEGAGYTF. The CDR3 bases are TGCAGCGCCACCGAGGGAGCTGGCTACACCTTC.

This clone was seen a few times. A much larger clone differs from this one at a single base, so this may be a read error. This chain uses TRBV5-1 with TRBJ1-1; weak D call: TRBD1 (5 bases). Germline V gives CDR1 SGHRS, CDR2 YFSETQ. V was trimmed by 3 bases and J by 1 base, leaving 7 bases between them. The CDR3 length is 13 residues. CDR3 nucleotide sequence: TGCGCCAGCAGCTCGACAGCGAACACTGAAGCTTTCTTT. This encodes CASSSTANTEAFF.

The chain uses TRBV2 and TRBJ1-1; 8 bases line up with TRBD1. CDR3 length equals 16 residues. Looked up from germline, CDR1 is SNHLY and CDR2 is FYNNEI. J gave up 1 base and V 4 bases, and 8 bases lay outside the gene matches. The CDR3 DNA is TGTGCCAGCAGTGGGGGTCCAGACAGGGGGAACACTGAAGCTTTCTTT. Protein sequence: CASSGGPDRGNTEAFF.

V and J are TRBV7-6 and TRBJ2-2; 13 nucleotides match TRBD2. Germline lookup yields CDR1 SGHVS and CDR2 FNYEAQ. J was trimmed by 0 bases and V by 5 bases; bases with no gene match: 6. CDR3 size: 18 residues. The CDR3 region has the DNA TGTGCCAGCAGCGCGGGACTAGCGGGGAGTCCGAACACCGGGGAGCTGTTTTTT. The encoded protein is CASSAGLAGSPNTGELFF.

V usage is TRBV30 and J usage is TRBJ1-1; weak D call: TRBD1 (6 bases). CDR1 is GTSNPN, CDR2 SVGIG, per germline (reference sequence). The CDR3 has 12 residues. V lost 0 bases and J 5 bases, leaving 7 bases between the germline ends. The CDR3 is CAWSVRGTEAFF. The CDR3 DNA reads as TGTGCCTGGAGTGTCAGGGGAACTGAAGCTTTCTTT.

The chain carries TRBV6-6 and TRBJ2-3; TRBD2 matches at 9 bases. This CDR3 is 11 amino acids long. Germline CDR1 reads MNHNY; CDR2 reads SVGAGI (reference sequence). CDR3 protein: CVAGEADTQYF. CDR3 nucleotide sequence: TGTGTAGCGGGGGAGGCGGATACGCAGTATTTT.

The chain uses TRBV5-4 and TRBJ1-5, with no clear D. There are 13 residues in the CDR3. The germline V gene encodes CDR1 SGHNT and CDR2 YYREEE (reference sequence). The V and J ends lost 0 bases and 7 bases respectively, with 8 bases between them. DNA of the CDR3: TGTGCCAGCAGCTTGGACAACGGGCAGCCCCAGCATTTT. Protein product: CASSLDNGQPQHF.

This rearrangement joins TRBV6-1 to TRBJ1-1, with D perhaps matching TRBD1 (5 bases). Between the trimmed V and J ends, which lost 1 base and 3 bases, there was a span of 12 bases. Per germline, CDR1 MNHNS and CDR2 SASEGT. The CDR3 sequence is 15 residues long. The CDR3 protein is CASSEVQGRDTEAFF. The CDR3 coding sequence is TGTGCCAGCAGTGAAGTCCAGGGCCGGGACACTGAAGCTTTCTTT.

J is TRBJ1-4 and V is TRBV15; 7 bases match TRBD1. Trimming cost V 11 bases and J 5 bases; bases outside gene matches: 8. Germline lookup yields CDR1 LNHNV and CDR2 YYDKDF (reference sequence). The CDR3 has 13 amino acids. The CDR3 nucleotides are TGTGCCGCCTCCGGGACAGAAAATGAAAAACTGTTTTTT. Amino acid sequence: CAASGTENEKLFF.

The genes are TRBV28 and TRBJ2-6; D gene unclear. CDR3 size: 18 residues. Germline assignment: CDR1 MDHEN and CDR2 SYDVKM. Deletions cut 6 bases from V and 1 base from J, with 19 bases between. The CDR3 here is CASSPAVPTWSGANVLTF. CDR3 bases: TGTGCCAGCAGCCCCGCTGTGCCGACATGGTCTGGGGCCAACGTCCTGACTTTC.

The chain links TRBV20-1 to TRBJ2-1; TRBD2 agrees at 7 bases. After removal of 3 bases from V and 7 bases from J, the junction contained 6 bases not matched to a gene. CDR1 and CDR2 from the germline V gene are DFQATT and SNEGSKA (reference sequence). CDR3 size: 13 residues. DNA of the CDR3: TGCAGTGCTAGTTACGGGGGGAAAAATGAGCAGTTCTTC. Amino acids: CSASYGGKNEQFF.

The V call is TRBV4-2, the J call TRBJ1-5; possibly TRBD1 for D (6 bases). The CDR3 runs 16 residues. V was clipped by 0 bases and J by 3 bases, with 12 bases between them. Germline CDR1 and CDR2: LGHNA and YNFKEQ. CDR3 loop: CASSQDQGQLNQPQHF. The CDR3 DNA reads TGTGCCAGCAGCCAAGATCAGGGGCAGCTCAATCAGCCCCAGCATTTT.

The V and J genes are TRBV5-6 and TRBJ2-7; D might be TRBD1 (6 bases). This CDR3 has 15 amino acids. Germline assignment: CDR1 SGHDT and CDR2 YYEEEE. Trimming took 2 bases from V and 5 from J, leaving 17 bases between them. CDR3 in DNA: TGTGCCAGCAGCTTAACACAGGGTACTAAGCACGAGCAGTACTTC. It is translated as CASSLTQGTKHEQYF.